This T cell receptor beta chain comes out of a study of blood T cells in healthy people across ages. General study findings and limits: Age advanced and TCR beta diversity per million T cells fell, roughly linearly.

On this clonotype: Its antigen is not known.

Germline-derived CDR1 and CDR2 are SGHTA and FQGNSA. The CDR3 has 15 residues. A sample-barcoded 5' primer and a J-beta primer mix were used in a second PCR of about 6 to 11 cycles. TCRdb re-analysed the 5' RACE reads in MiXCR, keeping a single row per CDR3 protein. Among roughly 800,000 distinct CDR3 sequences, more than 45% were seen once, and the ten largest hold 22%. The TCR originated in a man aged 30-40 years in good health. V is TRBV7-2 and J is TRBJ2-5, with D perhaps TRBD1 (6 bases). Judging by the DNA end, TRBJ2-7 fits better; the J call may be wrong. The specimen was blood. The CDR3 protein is CASSPEDSRVYEQYF. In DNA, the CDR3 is TGTGCCAGCAGCCCCGAGGACAGCAGAGTCTACGAGCAGTACTTC.